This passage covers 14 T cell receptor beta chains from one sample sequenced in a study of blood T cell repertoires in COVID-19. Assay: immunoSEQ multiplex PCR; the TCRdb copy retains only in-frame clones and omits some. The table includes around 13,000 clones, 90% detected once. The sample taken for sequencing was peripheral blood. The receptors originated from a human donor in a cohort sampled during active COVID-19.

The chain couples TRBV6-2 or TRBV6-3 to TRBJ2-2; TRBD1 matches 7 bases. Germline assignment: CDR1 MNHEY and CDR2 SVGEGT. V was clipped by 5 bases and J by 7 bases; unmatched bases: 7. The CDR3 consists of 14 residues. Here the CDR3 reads CASSRQGFVGELFF. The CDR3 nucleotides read TGTGCCAGCAGTCGACAGGGTTTTGTCGGGGAGCTGTTTTTT.

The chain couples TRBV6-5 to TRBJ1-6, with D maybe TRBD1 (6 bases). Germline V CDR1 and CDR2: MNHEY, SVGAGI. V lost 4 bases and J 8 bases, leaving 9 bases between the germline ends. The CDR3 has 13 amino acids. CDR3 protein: CASSLRTDSPLHF. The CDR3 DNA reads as TGTGCCAGCAGTTTGCGGACAGATTCACCCCTCCACTTT.

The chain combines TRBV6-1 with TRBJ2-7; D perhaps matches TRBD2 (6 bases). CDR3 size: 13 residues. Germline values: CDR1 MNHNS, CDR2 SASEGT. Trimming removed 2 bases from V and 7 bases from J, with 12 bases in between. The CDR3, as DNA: TGTGCCAGCAGTGAAACGAGGGCGGGGGAGCAGTACTTC. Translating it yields CASSETRAGEQYF.

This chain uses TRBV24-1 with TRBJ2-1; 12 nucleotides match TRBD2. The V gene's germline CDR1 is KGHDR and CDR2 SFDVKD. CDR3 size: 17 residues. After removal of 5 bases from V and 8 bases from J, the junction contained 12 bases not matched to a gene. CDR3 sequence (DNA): TGTGCCACCAGTGGTGCTAGCGGGGGGGACCGGATGGATGAGCAGTTCTTC. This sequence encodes CATSGASGGDRMDEQFF.

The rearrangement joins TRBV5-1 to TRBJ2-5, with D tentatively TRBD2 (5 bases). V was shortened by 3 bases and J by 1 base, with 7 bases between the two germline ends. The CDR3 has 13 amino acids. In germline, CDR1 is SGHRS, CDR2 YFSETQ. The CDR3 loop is CASSSAGQETQYF. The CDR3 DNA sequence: TGCGCCAGCAGCTCGGCGGGCCAAGAGACCCAGTACTTC.

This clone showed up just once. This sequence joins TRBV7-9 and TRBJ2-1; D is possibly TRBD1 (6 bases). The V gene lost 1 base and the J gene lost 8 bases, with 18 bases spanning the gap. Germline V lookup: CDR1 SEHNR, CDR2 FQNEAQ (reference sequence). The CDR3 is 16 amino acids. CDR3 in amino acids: CASSLVKGQSGYEQFF. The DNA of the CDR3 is TGTGCCAGCAGCTTAGTAAAGGGACAATCAGGCTATGAGCAGTTCTTC.

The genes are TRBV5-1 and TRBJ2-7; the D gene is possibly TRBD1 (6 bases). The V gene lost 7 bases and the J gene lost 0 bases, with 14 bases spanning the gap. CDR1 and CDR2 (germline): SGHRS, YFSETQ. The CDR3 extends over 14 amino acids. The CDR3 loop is CASRQDPSSYEQYF. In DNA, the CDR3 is TGCGCCAGCCGACAGGACCCGAGCTCCTACGAGCAGTACTTC.

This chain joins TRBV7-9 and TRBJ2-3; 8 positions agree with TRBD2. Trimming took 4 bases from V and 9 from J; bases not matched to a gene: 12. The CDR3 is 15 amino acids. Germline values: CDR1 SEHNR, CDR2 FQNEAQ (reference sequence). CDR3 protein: CASSSSGGATQTQYF. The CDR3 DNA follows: TGTGCCAGCAGCTCCTCGGGGGGGGCCACCCAAACGCAGTATTTT. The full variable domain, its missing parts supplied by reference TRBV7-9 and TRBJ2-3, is DTGVSQNPRHKITKRGQNVTFRCDPISEHNRLYWYRQTLGQGPEFLTYFQNEAQLEKSRLLSDRFSAERPKGSFSTLEIQRTEQGDSAMYLCASSSSGGATQTQYFGPGTRLTVL.

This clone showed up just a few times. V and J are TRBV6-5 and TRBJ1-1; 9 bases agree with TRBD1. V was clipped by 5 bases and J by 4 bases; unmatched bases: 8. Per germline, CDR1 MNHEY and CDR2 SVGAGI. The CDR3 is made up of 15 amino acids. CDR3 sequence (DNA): TGTGCCAGCAGTCGAACCGGGACAGGGCCCACTGAAGCTTTCTTT. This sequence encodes CASSRTGTGPTEAFF.

CDR3 DNA sequence: TGTGCCAGCAGCTTCGCAGGGGGTAATGAAAAACTGTTTTTT. Encoded protein: CASSFAGGNEKLFF. The genes are TRBV5-4 and TRBJ1-4, with 7 positions matching TRBD1. The V gene's germline CDR1 is SGHNT and CDR2 YYREEE (reference sequence). CDR3 length: 14 residues. Trimming cost V 2 bases and J 4 bases; bases outside gene matches: 2. Full variable domain (outside the CDR3, taken from reference TRBV5-4 and TRBJ1-4): ETGVTQSPTHLIKTRGQQVTLRCSSQSGHNTVSWYQQALGQGPQFIFQYYREEENGRGNFPPRFSGLQFPNYSSELNVNALELDDSALYLCASSFAGGNEKLFFGSGTQLSVL.

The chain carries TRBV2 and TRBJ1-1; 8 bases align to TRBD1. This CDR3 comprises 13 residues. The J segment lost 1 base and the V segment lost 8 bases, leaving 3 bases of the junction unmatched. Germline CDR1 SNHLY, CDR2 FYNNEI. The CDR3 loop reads CASHGQGNTEAFF. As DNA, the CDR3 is TGTGCCAGCCATGGACAGGGGAACACTGAAGCTTTCTTT.

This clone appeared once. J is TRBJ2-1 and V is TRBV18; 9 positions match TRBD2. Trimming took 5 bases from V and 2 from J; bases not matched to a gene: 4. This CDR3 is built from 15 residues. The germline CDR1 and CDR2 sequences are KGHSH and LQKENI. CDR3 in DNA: TGTGCCAGCTCAAGTAGCGGGGGTCCCTACAATGAGCAGTTCTTC. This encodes CASSSSGGPYNEQFF.

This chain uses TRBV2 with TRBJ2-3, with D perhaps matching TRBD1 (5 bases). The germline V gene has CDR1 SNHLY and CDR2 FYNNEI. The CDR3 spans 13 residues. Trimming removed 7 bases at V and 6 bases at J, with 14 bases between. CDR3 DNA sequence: TGTGCCAGCACGTCTAGGGGATCCGATACGCAGTATTTT. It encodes CASTSRGSDTQYF.

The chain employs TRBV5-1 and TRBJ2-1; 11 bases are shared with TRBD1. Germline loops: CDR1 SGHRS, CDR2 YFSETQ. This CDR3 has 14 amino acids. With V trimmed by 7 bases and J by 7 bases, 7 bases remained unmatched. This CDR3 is CASAMGDRGNEQFF. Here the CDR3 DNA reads TGCGCCAGCGCTATGGGGGACAGGGGGAATGAGCAGTTCTTC.